The 10 T cell receptor beta chains below were found in one sample sequenced in a study of blood T cell repertoires in COVID-19. TCRdb's table, derived via immunoSEQ multiplex PCR, lists solely in-frame clones and lacks some. The data show approximately 160,000 clones, roughly nine tenths seen once. The sample consisted of peripheral blood. The source is a woman in her 70s with acute or convalescent COVID-19.

This sequence joins TRBV6-6 and TRBJ2-5; D unclear. Germline-derived CDR1 and CDR2 are MNHNY and SVGAGI (reference sequence). The CDR3 extends over 10 amino acids. The CDR3 is CVSGQETQYF. The CDR3 nucleotides read TGTGTCTCAGGCCAAGAGACCCAGTACTTC.

The chain employs TRBV30 and TRBJ2-5; 9 bases are shared with TRBD1. Per the germline V gene, CDR1 is GTSNPN and CDR2 is SVGIG (reference sequence). V was pared by 4 bases and J by 5 bases, with 5 bases of the junction left unmatched. The CDR3 covers 13 residues. The CDR3 reads CAWNTGGGETQYF. CDR3 nucleotides: TGTGCCTGGAATACAGGGGGCGGCGAGACCCAGTACTTC.

The chain has TRBV5-1 and TRBJ1-1; D may be TRBD1 (6 bases). Germline values: CDR1 SGHRS, CDR2 YFSETQ. The CDR3 spans 14 residues. Trimming left V 0 bases short and J 4 bases short, with 10 bases between. The CDR3 protein is CASSLGGGPTEAFF. The CDR3 nucleotides read TGCGCCAGCAGCTTGGGCGGGGGGCCCACTGAAGCTTTCTTT.

This clone occurred a few times. CDR3: CASSARTEAEQFF. DNA for the CDR3: TGTGCCAGCAGCGCTAGGACAGAGGCTGAGCAGTTCTTC. The genes are TRBV7-2 and TRBJ2-1, with D possibly matching TRBD1 (6 bases). Germline V gene data show CDR1 as SGHTA and CDR2 as FQGNSA. Trimming pared 5 bases from V and 9 bases from J, leaving 14 bases between. The CDR3 has 13 amino acids. Drawing the rest from reference TRBV7-2 and TRBJ2-1, the complete variable domain is GAGVSQSPSNKVTEKGKDVELRCDPISGHTALYWYRQSLGQGLEFLIYFQGNSAPDKSGLPSDRFSAERTGGSVSTLTIQRTQQEDSAVYLCASSARTEAEQFFGPGTRLTVL.

This clone was observed a single time. The rearrangement links TRBV27 to TRBJ2-1, with 14 bases matching TRBD2. The CDR3 runs 15 residues. Unmatched junction bases numbered 9, after V lost 8 bases and J lost 9 bases. Germline assignment: CDR1 MNHEY and CDR2 SMNVEV (reference sequence). Written as DNA, the CDR3 is TGTGCCAGCGGGACTAGCGGGAGTAGGTGGGGTGAGCAGTTCTTC. Translating gives CASGTSGSRWGEQFF.

This clone was seen a single time. The V call is TRBV4-3, the J call TRBJ2-1; possibly TRBD2 for D (5 bases). Deletions cut 4 bases from V and 9 bases from J, with 16 bases between. The germline V gene encodes CDR1 LGHNA and CDR2 YSLEER. This CDR3 is built from 14 residues. CDR3 loop: CASSPSGVTGEQFF. In nucleotides, the CDR3 is TGCGCCAGCAGCCCGTCCGGGGTGACGGGTGAGCAGTTCTTC.

The CDR3 loop reads CAWSGTGDNSPLHF. The CDR3 bases are TGTGCCTGGAGTGGGACAGGCGATAATTCACCCCTCCACTTT. The V gene is TRBV30, the J gene TRBJ1-6, with 7 bases aligning to TRBD1. From germline, CDR1 is GTSNPN and CDR2 SVGIG (reference sequence). With 1 base clipped from V and 5 bases from J, the junction kept 2 bases outside the gene matches. This CDR3 region has 14 residues.

V usage is TRBV18 and J usage is TRBJ2-2, with 7 bases identical to TRBD2. The V and J ends lost 6 bases and 5 bases, in that order; junction bases with no gene match: 9. There are 15 residues in the CDR3. The germline gives CDR1 KGHSH, CDR2 LQKENI. DNA for the CDR3: TGTGCCAGCTCCAGTCCTACCGGGAGGACCGGGGAGCTGTTTTTT. Its translation: CASSSPTGRTGELFF. The full variable domain, rest sourced from reference TRBV18 and TRBJ2-2, is NAGVMQNPRHLVRRRGQEARLRCSPMKGHSHVYWYRQLPEEGLKFMVYLQKENIIDESGMPKERFSAEFPKEGPSILRIQQVVRGDSAAYFCASSSPTGRTGELFFGEGSRLTVL.

The chain combines TRBV28 with TRBJ2-1; D is unresolved. V dropped 7 bases and J dropped 5 bases, with 6 bases sitting between them. Germline lookup yields CDR1 MDHEN and CDR2 SYDVKM. The length of the CDR3 is 11 residues. The CDR3 DNA reads as TGTGCCAGCACGGTAAACAATGAGCAGTTCTTC. Translated, it gives CASTVNNEQFF.

V gene TRBV28 combines with J gene TRBJ2-5; D is ambiguous. Germline-derived CDR1 and CDR2 are MDHEN and SYDVKM. Trimming took off 4 bases at V and 5 bases at J, with 14 bases between the two ends. The length of the CDR3 is 14 residues. CDR3 coding DNA: TGTGCCAGCAGTTCCCCGCGGTATCAGGAGACCCAGTACTTC. Protein sequence: CASSSPRYQETQYF.